The T cell receptor (beta chain) under discussion was sequenced for a study of T cells expressing NK-cell markers. Across the study: Cells sorted as CD3+CD56+NKG2C+, CD3+CD56+NKG2C- and CD3+CD56-NKG2C+ T cells supplied the TCR beta repertoires. The study's findings and limits: Dominant NKG2C+ clonotype frequencies of roughly 1.0-8% of CD8+ T cells were measured in 5 or 6 donors.

Synthesis of TCR beta cDNA relied on 5'RACE template switching carrying UMIs. Following a re-call of the 5' RACE reads, TCRdb has one entry per CDR3 protein and lacks DNA. The sample table includes about 180,000 distinct CDR3 sequences. In germline, CDR1 is SEHNR, CDR2 FQNEAQ (reference sequence). This CDR3 has 16 residues. As regards this clonotype: Its antigen is undetermined.

Sequencing used blood T cells: a sorted CD56 or NKG2C T cell subset, CD4+ or CD8+ T cells, or bulk PBMC T cells (not recorded which). The TCR comes from a man aged 18 to 69 in good health. The gene calls are TRBV7-9 and TRBJ2-2; there is no DNA to check the TCRdb D call of TRBD1. CDR3 residues: CASSLSWQGDSGELFF.